The rows below give T cell receptor beta chains drawn from one sample of a study of cytomegalovirus exposure and HLA in healthy donors. Using immunoSEQ multiplex PCR, the repertoire was profiled, and TCRdb retains in-frame clones only, with some absent. Found here are 100,000 to 150,000 clones; the top ten clones hold more than 0.9%. Sequencing used PBMCs. The receptors stem from a man between 18 and 29 years old in good health and CMV-seronegative. Each CDR3 is given with its conserved first and last residue. Fields, in order: J gene, V gene, D gene, CDR3 protein, CDR3 DNA. The D gene is left open where the match is weak.

j_call: TRBJ1-1; v_call: TRBV19; d_call: NA; cdr3_aa: CASSRSGGDEAFF; cdr3_nt: TGTGCCAGTAGTCGTTCAGGCGGGGATGAAGCTTTCTTT
j_call: TRBJ2-2; v_call: TRBV28; d_call: NA; cdr3_aa: CASSRNTGELFF; cdr3_nt: TGTGCCAGCTCCAGGAACACCGGGGAGCTGTTTTTT
j_call: TRBJ2-5; v_call: TRBV29-1; d_call: TRBD2; cdr3_aa: CSVFQTSFGETQYF; cdr3_nt: TGCAGCGTCTTCCAGACTAGCTTCGGAGAGACCCAGTACTTC
j_call: TRBJ2-3; v_call: TRBV28; d_call: TRBD2; cdr3_aa: CASRLLLNSGKTPHTDTQYF; cdr3_nt: TGTGCCAGCAGACTACTCCTGAATAGCGGGAAAACTCCGCACACAGATACGCAGTATTTT
j_call: TRBJ1-1; v_call: TRBV19; d_call: NA; cdr3_aa: CASSFPPSSGPSRTEAFF; cdr3_nt: TGTGCCAGTAGTTTTCCACCCTCCTCAGGCCCCAGCCGGACTGAAGCTTTCTTT
j_call: TRBJ1-3; v_call: TRBV19; d_call: NA; cdr3_aa: CASSTQSLVGNTIYF; cdr3_nt: TGTGCCAGTAGTACACAGTCCCTGGTTGGAAACACCATATATTTT
j_call: TRBJ2-7; v_call: TRBV7-6; d_call: TRBD1; cdr3_aa: CASSLAGQGPSYEQYF; cdr3_nt: TGTGCCAGCAGCTTAGCGGGACAGGGGCCGTCCTACGAGCAGTACTTC
j_call: TRBJ1-2; v_call: TRBV6-5; d_call: NA; cdr3_aa: CASRANSAAGYTF; cdr3_nt: TGTGCCAGCAGAGCCAACTCGGCGGCTGGCTACACCTTC
j_call: TRBJ2-1; v_call: TRBV9; d_call: TRBD2; cdr3_aa: CASSARISGGSYNEQFF; cdr3_nt: TGTGCCAGCAGCGCTCGAATTAGCGGGGGTTCCTACAATGAGCAGTTCTTC
j_call: TRBJ1-4; v_call: TRBV7-2; d_call: TRBD1; cdr3_aa: CASSLVHRTGWAIEKLFF; cdr3_nt: TGTGCCAGCAGCTTAGTTCATCGGACAGGGTGGGCAATTGAAAAACTGTTTTTT
j_call: TRBJ1-4; v_call: TRBV28; d_call: NA; cdr3_aa: CASTEGAGEKLFF; cdr3_nt: TGTGCCAGCACGGAAGGGGCAGGAGAAAAACTGTTTTTT
j_call: TRBJ1-5; v_call: TRBV6-5; d_call: TRBD1; cdr3_aa: CASSSNRGHQPQHF; cdr3_nt: TGTGCCAGCAGTTCGAACAGGGGACATCAGCCCCAGCATTTT
j_call: TRBJ1-5; v_call: TRBV14; d_call: NA; cdr3_aa: CASSQEIGQLLKEGDQPQHF; cdr3_nt: TGTGCCAGCAGCCAAGAAATCGGTCAGCTTCTAAAAGAGGGAGATCAGCCCCAGCATTTT
j_call: TRBJ1-1; v_call: TRBV6-4; d_call: TRBD1; cdr3_aa: CASSPTGENTEAFF; cdr3_nt: TGTGCCAGCAGCCCAACAGGGGAGAACACTGAAGCTTTCTTT
j_call: TRBJ1-3; v_call: TRBV5-1; d_call: TRBD1; cdr3_aa: CASSIGQETSGNTIYF; cdr3_nt: TGCGCCAGCAGCATAGGACAGGAGACCTCTGGAAACACCATATATTTT
j_call: TRBJ1-5; v_call: TRBV7-8; d_call: NA; cdr3_aa: CASSLAVMGTHNQPQHF; cdr3_nt: TGTGCCAGCAGCTTAGCGGTTATGGGGACACACAATCAGCCCCAGCATTTT
j_call: TRBJ2-5; v_call: TRBV30; d_call: NA; cdr3_aa: CAWGGSLKETQYF; cdr3_nt: TGTGCCTGGGGGGGGAGCCTTAAAGAGACCCAGTACTTC
j_call: TRBJ1-1; v_call: TRBV27; d_call: NA; cdr3_aa: CASRPIRENTEAFF; cdr3_nt: TGTGCCAGCAGGCCGATCAGGGAGAACACTGAAGCTTTCTTT
j_call: TRBJ1-4; v_call: TRBV19; d_call: NA; cdr3_aa: CASSINQEKLFF; cdr3_nt: TGTGCCAGTAGTATCAATCAGGAAAAACTGTTTTTT
j_call: TRBJ2-7; v_call: TRBV5-6; d_call: NA; cdr3_aa: CASSLPGRVYEQYF; cdr3_nt: TGTGCCAGCAGCTTGCCGGGCAGGGTCTACGAGCAGTACTTC
j_call: TRBJ1-5; v_call: TRBV5-1; d_call: NA; cdr3_aa: CASSLEGGGNQPQHF; cdr3_nt: TGCGCCAGCAGCTTGGAAGGGGGGGGCAATCAGCCCCAGCATTTT
j_call: TRBJ1-5; v_call: TRBV7-6; d_call: TRBD1; cdr3_aa: CASSLAAQGDQPQHF; cdr3_nt: TGTGCCAGCAGCTTAGCGGCTCAGGGGGATCAGCCCCAGCATTTT
j_call: TRBJ2-7; v_call: TRBV10-3; d_call: NA; cdr3_aa: CAISEASESYEQYF; cdr3_nt: TGTGCCATCAGTGAGGCTAGCGAGTCCTACGAGCAGTACTTC
j_call: TRBJ1-2; v_call: TRBV19; d_call: NA; cdr3_aa: CASRPMLRGNYGYTF; cdr3_nt: TGTGCCAGTAGACCTATGTTGAGGGGGAACTATGGCTACACCTTC
j_call: TRBJ2-1; v_call: TRBV7-9; d_call: NA; cdr3_aa: CASSPSGVALPNEQFF; cdr3_nt: TGTGCCAGCAGCCCCTCGGGGGTCGCCCTTCCCAATGAGCAGTTCTTC
j_call: TRBJ1-3; v_call: TRBV2; d_call: NA; cdr3_aa: CASSAGRDTIYF; cdr3_nt: TGTGCCAGCAGTGCGGGCAGGGACACCATATATTTT
j_call: TRBJ2-5; v_call: TRBV30; d_call: NA; cdr3_aa: CAWSVSGLQKETQYF; cdr3_nt: TGTGCCTGGAGTGTAAGCGGTCTACAGAAAGAGACCCAGTACTTC
j_call: TRBJ1-1; v_call: TRBV18; d_call: TRBD1; cdr3_aa: CASSPTGQGALGTEAFF; cdr3_nt: TGTGCCAGCTCACCCACGGGACAGGGGGCATTGGGGACTGAAGCTTTCTTT
j_call: TRBJ2-7; v_call: TRBV9; d_call: NA; cdr3_aa: CASSGGTSLFGDEQYF; cdr3_nt: TGTGCCAGCAGCGGGGGTACTAGTTTATTCGGTGACGAGCAGTACTTC
j_call: TRBJ2-4; v_call: TRBV5-1; d_call: NA; cdr3_aa: CASSLGGHSQGQNIQYF; cdr3_nt: TGCGCCAGCAGCTTGGGAGGGCATTCTCAAGGACAAAACATTCAGTACTTC
j_call: TRBJ2-7; v_call: TRBV7-9; d_call: TRBD2; cdr3_aa: CASSRSLSGIHSYEQYF; cdr3_nt: TGTGCCAGCAGCCGATCCCTTAGCGGGATCCACTCCTACGAGCAGTACTTC
j_call: TRBJ2-1; v_call: TRBV19; d_call: TRBD2; cdr3_aa: CASNAGTSYEQFF; cdr3_nt: TGTGCCAGTAACGCCGGGACTAGCTATGAGCAGTTCTTC
j_call: TRBJ2-7; v_call: TRBV28; d_call: TRBD1; cdr3_aa: CASSLRGQVYEQYF; cdr3_nt: TGTGCCAGCAGTTTGAGGGGACAGGTCTACGAGCAGTACTTC
j_call: TRBJ2-1; v_call: TRBV30; d_call: TRBD2; cdr3_aa: CAWTRRGGGNNEQFF; cdr3_nt: TGTGCCTGGACTCGACGCGGGGGGGGAAACAATGAGCAGTTCTTC
j_call: TRBJ1-5; v_call: TRBV7-2; d_call: NA; cdr3_aa: CASSTYSGGLEPQHF; cdr3_nt: TGTGCCAGCAGCACCTACTCCGGGGGGCTGGAGCCCCAGCATTTT
j_call: TRBJ2-3; v_call: TRBV5-1; d_call: TRBD2; cdr3_aa: CASSLGPALAGDTQYF; cdr3_nt: TGCGCCAGCAGCTTGGGGCCAGCGCTAGCGGGAGATACGCAGTATTTT
j_call: TRBJ2-5; v_call: TRBV14; d_call: TRBD1; cdr3_aa: CASRLTGAGTQYF; cdr3_nt: TGTGCCAGCAGGCTGACAGGGGCAGGGACCCAGTACTTC
j_call: TRBJ2-7; v_call: TRBV4-1; d_call: TRBD2; cdr3_aa: CASSQVGGQSYF; cdr3_nt: TGCGCCAGCAGCCAAGTGGGAGGGCAGTCGTACTTC